These 30 T cell receptor beta chains share one sample of origin, sequenced in a study of blood T cell repertoires in COVID-19. Assay: immunoSEQ multiplex PCR; the TCRdb copy retains only in-frame clones and omits some. Among around 300,000 clones listed, nearly 90% were seen once. The material sequenced was PBMCs or T cells enriched from blood (not recorded which). The receptor set was obtained from a woman under 30 with acute COVID-19.

V gene TRBV5-1 combines with J gene TRBJ2-6; D gene unclear. The length of the CDR3 is 15 residues. V lost 4 bases, J lost 0 bases, and 8 bases lay in between. The V gene's germline CDR1 is SGHRS and CDR2 YFSETQ. The CDR3, as DNA: TGCGCCAGCAGCCGCGTCGGCTCTGGGGCCAACGTCCTGACTTTC. Encoded protein: CASSRVGSGANVLTF. Variable domain in full (rest from reference TRBV5-1 and TRBJ2-6): KAGVTQTPRYLIKTRGQQVTLSCSPISGHRSVSWYQQTPGQGLQFLFEYFSETQRNKGNFPGRFSGRQFSNSRSEMNVSTLELGDSALYLCASSRVGSGANVLTFGAGSRLTVL.

This clone was counted a single time. The chain carries TRBV14 and TRBJ2-7; 10 bases map to TRBD2. Germline V gene lookup returns CDR1 SGHDN and CDR2 FVKESK. This CDR3 has 15 residues. V lost 0 bases and J lost 7; bases outside the gene matches: 6. CDR3 loop: CASSQDASGRGEQYF. The CDR3 nucleotides read TGTGCCAGCAGCCAAGACGCTAGCGGGAGAGGGGAGCAGTACTTC.

The V gene is TRBV11-3, the J gene TRBJ2-1; no clear D gene. V shed 3 bases and J shed 0 bases, with 12 bases lying between them. The CDR3 covers 16 residues. Germline loops: CDR1 SGHNT, CDR2 YENEEA. CDR3 sequence (DNA): TGTGCCAGCAGCTTTAGGAGCCTGAGCTCCTACAATGAGCAGTTCTTC. Protein: CASSFRSLSSYNEQFF.

The rearrangement links TRBV27 to TRBJ1-1, with 11 bases that match TRBD1. The CDR3 covers 14 residues. Germline assignment: CDR1 MNHEY and CDR2 SMNVEV (reference sequence). Trimming took 10 bases from V and 5 from J; bases not matched to a gene: 9. The CDR3: CATNRGTGGTEAFF. CDR3 in DNA: TGTGCCACCAATAGAGGGACAGGGGGAACTGAAGCTTTCTTT.

The chain has TRBV18 and TRBJ1-4; D is undetermined. The germline V and J ends were trimmed by 1 base and 8 bases, with 11 bases remaining between them. CDR3 length: 14 residues. In germline, CDR1 is KGHSH, CDR2 LQKENI. CDR3 region: CASSPRGEEEKLFF. DNA of the CDR3: TGTGCCAGCTCACCACGCGGGGAGGAAGAAAAACTGTTTTTT.

The V call is TRBV10-1, the J call TRBJ2-1; D gene unclear. The germline V gene encodes CDR1 WNHNN and CDR2 SYGVQD (reference sequence). The V end was cut by 3 bases, the J end by 7 bases, with 7 bases between. The CDR3 is made up of 12 amino acids. The CDR3 nucleotides read TGCGCCAGCAGTGACAGTTTGAATGAGCAGTTCTTC. Its protein is CASSDSLNEQFF.

This clone was counted a few times. The chain recombines TRBV7-3 with TRBJ2-7; 7 bases fit TRBD1. The CDR3 is 15 residues long. Germline CDR1 and CDR2: SGHTA and FQGTGA. V gave up 5 bases and J gave up 3 bases; unmatched junction bases: 10. Written as DNA, the CDR3 is TGTGCCAGCAGCCGTATGACAGGGATGGGCTACGAGCAGTACTTC. Encoded protein: CASSRMTGMGYEQYF.

There are a few counts of this clone. Other DNA sequences in this sample translate to the same CDR3. The V gene is TRBV7-2, the J gene TRBJ1-3; perhaps TRBD1 as D (6 bases). Germline CDR1 is SGHTA and CDR2 is FQGNSA. The CDR3 covers 15 residues. V was pared by 2 bases and J by 3 bases, with 11 bases between. The CDR3 region is CASSLRQGSGNTIYF. In DNA, the CDR3 is TGTGCCAGCAGCTTAAGGCAGGGGAGTGGAAACACCATATATTTT.

The chain has TRBV3-1 (or the pseudogene TRBV3-2) and TRBJ1-1; 9 bases fit TRBD1. The CDR3 extends over 15 amino acids. V trimming: 4 bases; J trimming: 4 bases; junction bases outside the gene matches: 7. Germline assignment: CDR1 LGHDT and CDR2 YNNKEL (reference sequence). The CDR3 DNA is TGTGCCAGCAGCCCATCGGACAGGGGTGGCACTGAAGCTTTCTTT. This codes for CASSPSDRGGTEAFF.

The chain has TRBV7-9 and TRBJ1-2; TRBD1 matches 8 bases. Germline CDR1 and CDR2: SEHNR and FQNEAQ (reference sequence). CDR3 length: 17 amino acids. After removal of 2 bases from V and 0 bases from J, the junction contained 8 bases not matched to a gene. CDR3 protein: CASSLLRGQEANYGYTF. The CDR3 nucleotides read TGTGCCAGCAGCTTATTACGGGGACAGGAAGCTAACTATGGCTACACCTTC.

Comment on this clone: Other DNA sequences in the same sample also yield this CDR3. The genes are TRBV9 and TRBJ2-3; TRBD2 might be the D (6 bases). CDR3 length equals 11 residues. Trimming stripped 4 bases from V and 6 bases from J, with 6 bases between. The germline CDR1 and CDR2 sequences are SGDLS and YYNGEE. CDR3 protein: CASSRGDTQYF. Here the CDR3 DNA reads TGTGCCAGCAGCCGGGGGGATACGCAGTATTTT. Full variable domain (rest looked up from reference TRBV9 and TRBJ2-3): DSGVTQTPKHLITATGQRVTLRCSPRSGDLSVYWYQQSLDQGLQFLIQYYNGEERAKGNILERFSAQQFPDLHSELNLSSLELGDSALYFCASSRGDTQYFGPGTRLTVL.

The genes are TRBV7-2 and TRBJ1-2; perhaps TRBD1 as D (6 bases). Per the germline V gene, CDR1 is SGHTA and CDR2 is FQGNSA. The CDR3 is 12 amino acids. The ends were cut back, 3 bases at V and 6 bases at J, with 8 bases in the middle. CDR3 nucleotide sequence: TGTGCCAGCAGCTTCAGGGGCGATGGCTACACCTTC. Encoded protein: CASSFRGDGYTF.

The rearrangement uses TRBV28 and TRBJ2-7; TRBD1 aligns across 7 bases. Trimming at V came to 6 bases and at J to 0 bases, leaving 2 bases not matched to a gene. The germline V gene encodes CDR1 MDHEN and CDR2 SYDVKM. CDR3 length equals 13 residues. The CDR3 spells CASRTGFSYEQYF. The DNA for the CDR3 is TGTGCCAGCAGGACAGGGTTCTCCTACGAGCAGTACTTC.

This chain joins TRBV28 and TRBJ1-4; TRBD1 matches 7 bases. Germline trimming cut 4 bases from V and 11 bases from J; bases unmatched to any gene: 10. There are 14 residues in the CDR3. Germline V gene lookup returns CDR1 MDHEN and CDR2 SYDVKM. The CDR3 bases are TGTGCCAGCAGTTCGGGACAGTCTCGGTGGAAACTGTTTTTT. It encodes CASSSGQSRWKLFF.

V usage is TRBV19 and J usage is TRBJ2-1, with 9 bases aligning to TRBD2. This CDR3 comprises 13 residues. Germline V lookup: CDR1 LNHDA, CDR2 SQIVND (reference sequence). The trim removed 3 bases at V and 6 bases at J, leaving 0 bases unmatched. This chain's CDR3 is CASSMREGNEQFF. The CDR3, as DNA: TGTGCCAGTAGTATGCGGGAGGGCAATGAGCAGTTCTTC. Based on the CDR3 plus reference TRBV19 and TRBJ2-1, the full variable domain is DGGITQSPKYLFRKEGQNVTLSCEQNLNHDAMYWYRQDPGQGLRLIYYSQIVNDFQKGDIAEGYSVSREKKESFPLTVTSAQKNPTAFYLCASSMREGNEQFFGPGTRLTVL.

The chain carries TRBV11-3 and TRBJ2-7, with D uncertain. The CDR3 is 14 amino acids. Germline CDR1 reads SGHNT; CDR2 reads YENEEA. Trimming removed 4 bases from V and 4 bases from J, with 14 bases in between. CDR3 bases: TGTGCCAGCAGCTCCGATTCGCTACCTTACGAGCAGTACTTC. Its translation: CASSSDSLPYEQYF. Drawing the rest from reference TRBV11-3 and TRBJ2-7, the complete variable domain is EAGVVQSPRYKIIEKKQPVAFWCNPISGHNTLYWYLQNLGQGPELLIRYENEEAVDDSQLPKDRFSAERLKGVDSTLKIQPAELGDSAVYLCASSSDSLPYEQYFGPGTRLTVT.

V gene TRBV4-2 combines with J gene TRBJ2-1; 9 bases match TRBD2. The V segment lost 4 bases and the J segment 0 bases; nucleotides outside the gene matches: 7. CDR1 and CDR2 (germline): LGHNA, YNFKEQ. CDR3 length equals 17 residues. The CDR3 spells CASSPYRLADSYNEQFF. Here the CDR3 DNA reads TGTGCCAGCAGCCCCTATCGACTAGCGGACTCCTACAATGAGCAGTTCTTC.

The chain recombines TRBV27 with TRBJ2-7; 7 positions agree with TRBD2. The CDR3 consists of 15 residues. The germline gives CDR1 MNHEY, CDR2 SMNVEV (reference sequence). J was trimmed by 3 bases and V by 3 bases; bases with no gene match: 8. The CDR3 sequence: CASSFGSGPLYEQYF. The CDR3 DNA sequence: TGTGCCAGCAGTTTTGGTAGCGGGCCTCTCTACGAGCAGTACTTC.

The chain recombines TRBV25-1 with TRBJ1-1, with D uncertain. Germline CDR1 is MGHDK and CDR2 is SYGVNS. V was pared by 1 base and J by 0 bases, with 15 bases between. This CDR3 comprises 17 residues. The CDR3 loop reads CASSEFERELLNTEAFF. CDR3 nucleotides: TGTGCCAGCAGTGAATTCGAGAGAGAGCTCTTGAACACTGAAGCTTTCTTT.

The chain is built from TRBV12-3 or TRBV12-4 and TRBJ2-7, with D tentatively TRBD1 (5 bases). The V and J ends lost 1 base and 6 bases respectively, with 7 bases between them. The CDR3 runs 12 residues. The CDR3 DNA sequence: TGTGCCAGCAGTTTAGTACAGGCCGAGCAGTACTTC. Residues: CASSLVQAEQYF.

The chain couples TRBV5-1 to TRBJ1-1; D perhaps matches TRBD1 (5 bases). There are 14 residues in the CDR3. Germline CDR1 SGHRS, CDR2 YFSETQ. The V end was cut by 0 bases, the J end by 12 bases, with 18 bases between. CDR3 sequence reads: CASSLEGHTLETFF. Written as DNA, the CDR3 is TGCGCCAGCAGCTTGGAGGGGCATACTCTAGAAACTTTCTTT.

The genes are TRBV16 and TRBJ1-1; D unclear. V lost 0 bases, J lost 1 base, and 6 bases lay in between. This CDR3 is 14 amino acids long. Germline V CDR1 and CDR2: KGHSY, FQNENV. This chain's CDR3 is CASSQSEGNTEAFF. The CDR3, as DNA: TGTGCCAGCAGCCAATCTGAGGGGAACACTGAAGCTTTCTTT.

This clone was seen just once. This chain connects TRBV2 to TRBJ2-1, with a possible D match to TRBD1 (6 bases). This CDR3 spans 18 amino acids. The V gene's germline CDR1 is SNHLY and CDR2 FYNNEI. Trimming removed 2 bases from V and 3 bases from J, with 20 bases in between. CDR3 in amino acids: CASSEMGAGAMSYNEQFF. The CDR3 DNA follows: TGTGCCAGCAGTGAAATGGGGGCAGGGGCCATGAGCTACAATGAGCAGTTCTTC.

This clone showed up just once. The chain is built from TRBV7-9 and TRBJ1-3; 7 nucleotides line up with TRBD1. From germline, CDR1 is SEHNR and CDR2 FQNEAQ (reference sequence). J was trimmed by 0 bases and V by 11 bases; bases with no gene match: 7. The CDR3 contains 14 residues. CDR3 DNA: TGTGCCTTCCCAGGACAGGACTCTGGAAACACCATATATTTT. It encodes CAFPGQDSGNTIYF.

This chain links TRBV5-1 with TRBJ1-3; 8 nucleotides line up with TRBD1. The V segment lost 2 bases and the J segment 4 bases; nucleotides outside the gene matches: 8. Germline assignment: CDR1 SGHRS and CDR2 YFSETQ. This CDR3 spans 16 amino acids. The CDR3 protein is CASSFGQGASGNTIYF. The DNA for the CDR3 is TGCGCCAGCAGCTTTGGACAGGGAGCCTCCGGAAACACCATATATTTT.

The CDR3 DNA follows: TGTGCCAGCAGCTTAGTCCTCGGGACTAGCGGCCCCTACAATGAGCAGTTCTTC. Residues: CASSLVLGTSGPYNEQFF. The chain carries TRBV7-2 and TRBJ2-1; 11 bases are shared with TRBD2. The CDR3 runs to 18 residues. Germline V CDR1 and CDR2: SGHTA, FQGNSA. The ends lost 1 base at V and 2 bases at J; junction bases unmatched: 7. The entire variable domain, with the rest obtained from reference TRBV7-2 and TRBJ2-1, is as follows: GAGVSQSPSNKVTEKGKDVELRCDPISGHTALYWYRQSLGQGLEFLIYFQGNSAPDKSGLPSDRFSAERTGGSVSTLTIQRTQQEDSAVYLCASSLVLGTSGPYNEQFFGPGTRLTVL.

This clone turned up a few times. Other DNA sequences of this sample code for an identical CDR3. J is TRBJ2-2 and V is TRBV7-3; 13 bases agree with TRBD2. Looked up from germline, CDR1 is SGHTA and CDR2 is FQGTGA. This CDR3 is built from 15 residues. Unmatched junction bases numbered 3, after V lost 6 bases and J lost 5 bases. The DNA of the CDR3 is TGTGCCAGCAGTTCGGGACTAGCGGGAACCGGGGAGCTGTTTTTT. Protein: CASSSGLAGTGELFF. Using reference TRBV7-3 and TRBJ2-2 for the parts outside the CDR3, the full variable domain is GAGVSQTPSNKVTEKGKYVELRCDPISGHTALYWYRQSLGQGPEFLIYFQGTGAADDSGLPNDRFFAVRPEGSVSTLKIQRTERGDSAVYLCASSSGLAGTGELFFGEGSRLTVL.

In DNA form, the CDR3 reads TGTGCCTGGAGTGCGGACCCGACAGGCAGAGACAATCAGCCCCAGCATTTT. Encoded protein: CAWSADPTGRDNQPQHF. The chain employs TRBV30 and TRBJ1-5; D may be TRBD1 (6 bases). The CDR3 is 17 residues long. Trimming took off 1 base at V and 3 bases at J, with 19 bases between the two ends. CDR1 is GTSNPN and CDR2 is SVGIG in the germline V gene (reference sequence).

The V gene is TRBV10-3, the J gene TRBJ1-4, with a tentative D call TRBD1 (5 bases). The V gene's germline CDR1 is ENHRY and CDR2 SYGVKD. The CDR3 runs 16 residues. V dropped 3 bases and J dropped 0 bases, with 11 bases sitting between them. CDR3 sequence (DNA): TGTGCCATCAGTGAAAGCAGGGATGCAACTAATGAAAAACTGTTTTTT. Residues: CAISESRDATNEKLFF.

The V and J genes are TRBV9 and TRBJ1-4, with TRBD1 as a possible D gene (6 bases). The V gene's germline CDR1 is SGDLS and CDR2 YYNGEE. Deletions cut 0 bases from V and 8 bases from J, with 14 bases between. CDR3 length: 15 residues. This CDR3 is CASSVEQQGGEKLFF. As DNA, the CDR3 is TGTGCCAGCAGCGTAGAGCAACAGGGTGGCGAAAAACTGTTTTTT.